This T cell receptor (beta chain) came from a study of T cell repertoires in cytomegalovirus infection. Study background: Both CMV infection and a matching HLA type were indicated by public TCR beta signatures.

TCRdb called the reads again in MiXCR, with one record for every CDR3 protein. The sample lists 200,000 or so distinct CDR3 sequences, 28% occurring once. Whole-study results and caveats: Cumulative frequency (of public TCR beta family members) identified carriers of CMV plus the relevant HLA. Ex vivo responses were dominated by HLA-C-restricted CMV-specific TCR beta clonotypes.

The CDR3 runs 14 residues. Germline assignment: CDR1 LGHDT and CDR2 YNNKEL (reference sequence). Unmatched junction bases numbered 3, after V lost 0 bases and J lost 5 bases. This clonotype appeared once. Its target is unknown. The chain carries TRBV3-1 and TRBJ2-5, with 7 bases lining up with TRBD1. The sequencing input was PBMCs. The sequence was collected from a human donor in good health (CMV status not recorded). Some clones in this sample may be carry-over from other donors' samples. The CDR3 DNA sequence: TGTGCCAGCAGCCAAGATACGACAGGGGAGACCCAGTACTTC. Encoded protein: CASSQDTTGETQYF.